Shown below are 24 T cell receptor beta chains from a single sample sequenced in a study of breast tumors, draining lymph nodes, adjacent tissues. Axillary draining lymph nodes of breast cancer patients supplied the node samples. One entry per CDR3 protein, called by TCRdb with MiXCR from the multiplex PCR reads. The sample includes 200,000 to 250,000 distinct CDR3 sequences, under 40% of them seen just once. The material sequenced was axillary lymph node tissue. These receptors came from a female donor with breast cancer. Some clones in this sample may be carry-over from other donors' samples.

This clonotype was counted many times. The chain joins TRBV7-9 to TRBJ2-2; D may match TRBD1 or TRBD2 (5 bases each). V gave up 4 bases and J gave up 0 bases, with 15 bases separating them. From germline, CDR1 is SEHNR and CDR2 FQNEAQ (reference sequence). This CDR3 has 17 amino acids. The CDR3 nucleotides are TGTGCCAGCAGCTCCGGGACGTTATTTACGAACACCGGGGAGCTGTTTTTT. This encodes CASSSGTLFTNTGELFF.

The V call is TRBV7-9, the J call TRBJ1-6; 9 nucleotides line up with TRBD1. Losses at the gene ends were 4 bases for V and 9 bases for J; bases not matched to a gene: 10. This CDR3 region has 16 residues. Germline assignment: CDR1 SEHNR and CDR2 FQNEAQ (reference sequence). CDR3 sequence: CASSSRTGTGFSPLHF. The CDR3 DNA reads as TGTGCCAGCAGCTCTCGAACCGGGACAGGGTTTTCACCCCTCCACTTT.

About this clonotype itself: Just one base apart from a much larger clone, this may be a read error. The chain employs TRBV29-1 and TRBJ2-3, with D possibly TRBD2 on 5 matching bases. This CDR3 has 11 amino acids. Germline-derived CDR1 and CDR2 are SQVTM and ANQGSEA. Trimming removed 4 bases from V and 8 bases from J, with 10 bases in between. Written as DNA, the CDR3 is TGCAGCGTTGGGAGAGGAGGTACGCAGTATTTT. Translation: CSVGRGGTQYF.

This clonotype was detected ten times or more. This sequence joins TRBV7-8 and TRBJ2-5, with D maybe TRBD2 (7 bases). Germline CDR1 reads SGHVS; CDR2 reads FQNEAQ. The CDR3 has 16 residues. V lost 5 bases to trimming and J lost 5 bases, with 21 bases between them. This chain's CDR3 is CASSPNWGGPTETQYF. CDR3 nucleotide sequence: TGTGCCAGCAGCCCCAACTGGGGGGGGCCTACCGAGACCCAGTACTTC.

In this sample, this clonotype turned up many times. The CDR3 loop is CSAEDRYNEKLFF. DNA of the CDR3: TGCAGTGCCGAAGACCGGTATAATGAAAAACTGTTTTTT. V usage is TRBV20-1 and J usage is TRBJ1-4; D not resolved. Germline CDR1 DFQATT, CDR2 SNEGSKA (reference sequence). The CDR3 loop spans 13 amino acids. V was clipped by 6 bases and J by 4 bases, with 12 bases between them.

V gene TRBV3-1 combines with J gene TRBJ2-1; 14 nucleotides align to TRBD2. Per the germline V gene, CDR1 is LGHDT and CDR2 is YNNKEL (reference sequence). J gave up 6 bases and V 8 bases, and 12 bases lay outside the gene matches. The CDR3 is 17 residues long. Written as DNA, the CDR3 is TGTGCCAGCGGCACGATGGGACTAGCGGGGGCATTCAATGAGCAGTTCTTC. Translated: CASGTMGLAGAFNEQFF.

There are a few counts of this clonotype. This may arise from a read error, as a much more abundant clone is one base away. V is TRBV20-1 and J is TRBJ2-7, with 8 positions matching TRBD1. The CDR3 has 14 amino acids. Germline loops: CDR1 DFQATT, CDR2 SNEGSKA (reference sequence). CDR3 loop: CSAKRTGSSSEQYF. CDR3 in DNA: TGCAGTGCTAAACGGACAGGGAGCTCCTCCGAGCAGTACTTC.

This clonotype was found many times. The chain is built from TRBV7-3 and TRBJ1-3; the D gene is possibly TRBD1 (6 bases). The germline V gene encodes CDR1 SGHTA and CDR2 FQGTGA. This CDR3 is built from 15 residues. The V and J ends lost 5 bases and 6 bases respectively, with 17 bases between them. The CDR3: CASSRNTGMANTIYF. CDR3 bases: TGTGCCAGCAGCCGGAACACAGGGATGGCAAACACCATATATTTT. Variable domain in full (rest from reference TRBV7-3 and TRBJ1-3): GAGVSQTPSNKVTEKGKYVELRCDPISGHTALYWYRQSLGQGPEFLIYFQGTGAADDSGLPNDRFFAVRPEGSVSTLKIQRTERGDSAVYLCASSRNTGMANTIYFGEGSWLTVV.

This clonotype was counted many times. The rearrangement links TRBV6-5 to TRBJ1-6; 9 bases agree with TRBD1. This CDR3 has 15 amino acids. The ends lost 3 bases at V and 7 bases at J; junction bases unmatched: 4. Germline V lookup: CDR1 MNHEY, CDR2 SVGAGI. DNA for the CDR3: TGTGCCAGCAGTTATGGGGACAGGGACAATTCACCCCTCCACTTT. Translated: CASSYGDRDNSPLHF.

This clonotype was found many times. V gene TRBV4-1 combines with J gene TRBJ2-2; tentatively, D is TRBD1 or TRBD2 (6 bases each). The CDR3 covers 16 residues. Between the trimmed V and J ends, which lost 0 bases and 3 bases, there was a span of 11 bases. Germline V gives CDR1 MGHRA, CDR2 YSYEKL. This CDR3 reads CASSQDRGAYTGELFF. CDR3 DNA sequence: TGCGCCAGCAGCCAAGATAGGGGGGCCTACACCGGGGAGCTGTTTTTT.

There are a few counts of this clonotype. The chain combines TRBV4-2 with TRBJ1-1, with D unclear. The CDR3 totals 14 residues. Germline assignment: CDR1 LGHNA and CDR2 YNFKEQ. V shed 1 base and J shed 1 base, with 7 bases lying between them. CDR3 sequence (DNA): TGTGCCAGCAGCCAAGGCGACACGAACACTGAAGCTTTCTTT. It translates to CASSQGDTNTEAFF.

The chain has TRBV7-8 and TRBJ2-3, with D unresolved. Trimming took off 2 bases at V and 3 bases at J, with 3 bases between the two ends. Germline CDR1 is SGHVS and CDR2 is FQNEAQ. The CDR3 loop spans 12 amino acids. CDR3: CASSLPTDTQYF. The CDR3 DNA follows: TGTGCCAGCAGCTTACCGACAGATACGCAGTATTTT.

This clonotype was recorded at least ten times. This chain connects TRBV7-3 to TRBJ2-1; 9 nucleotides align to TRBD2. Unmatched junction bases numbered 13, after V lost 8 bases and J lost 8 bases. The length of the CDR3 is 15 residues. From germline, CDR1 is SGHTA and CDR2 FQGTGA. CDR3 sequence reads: CASSRSGSSSDEQFF. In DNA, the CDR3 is TGTGCCAGCTCCCGTAGCGGGAGCTCTTCGGATGAGCAGTTCTTC.

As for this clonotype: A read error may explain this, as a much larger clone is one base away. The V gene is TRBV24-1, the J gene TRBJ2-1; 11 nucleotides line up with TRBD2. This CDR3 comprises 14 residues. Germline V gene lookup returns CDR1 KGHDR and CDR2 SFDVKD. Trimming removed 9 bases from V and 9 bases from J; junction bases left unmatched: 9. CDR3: CATETSGAAGEQFF. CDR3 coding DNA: TGTGCCACCGAGACTAGCGGGGCGGCCGGTGAGCAGTTCTTC.

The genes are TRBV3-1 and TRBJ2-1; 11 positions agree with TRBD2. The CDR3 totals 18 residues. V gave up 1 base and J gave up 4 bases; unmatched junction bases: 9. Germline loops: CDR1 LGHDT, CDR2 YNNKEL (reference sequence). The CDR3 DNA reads TGTGCCAGCAGCCAAGTATCCAGACTAGCGGGACCATACAATGAGCAGTTCTTC. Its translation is CASSQVSRLAGPYNEQFF.

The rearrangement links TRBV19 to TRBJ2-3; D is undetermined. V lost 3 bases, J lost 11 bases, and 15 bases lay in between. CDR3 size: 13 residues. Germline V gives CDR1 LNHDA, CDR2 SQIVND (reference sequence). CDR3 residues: CASSIYGYNEQYF. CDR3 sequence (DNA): TGTGCCAGTAGTATCTACGGATACAATGAGCAGTATTTT.

The CDR3 is CASSVGGLSNEKLFF. The CDR3 DNA reads as TGTGCCAGCAGTGTAGGGGGCCTGTCTAATGAAAAACTGTTTTTT. The J gene is TRBJ1-4, the V gene TRBV28; TRBD1 matches at 7 bases. This CDR3 comprises 15 residues. Germline V gives CDR1 MDHEN, CDR2 SYDVKM. V lost 5 bases and J lost 3; bases outside the gene matches: 6.

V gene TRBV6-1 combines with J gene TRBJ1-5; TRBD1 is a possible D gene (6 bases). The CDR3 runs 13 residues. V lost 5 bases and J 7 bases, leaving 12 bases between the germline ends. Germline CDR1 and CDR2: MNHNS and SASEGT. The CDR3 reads CASSPDRNQPQHF. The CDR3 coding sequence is TGTGCCAGCAGTCCAGACAGGAACCAGCCCCAGCATTTT.

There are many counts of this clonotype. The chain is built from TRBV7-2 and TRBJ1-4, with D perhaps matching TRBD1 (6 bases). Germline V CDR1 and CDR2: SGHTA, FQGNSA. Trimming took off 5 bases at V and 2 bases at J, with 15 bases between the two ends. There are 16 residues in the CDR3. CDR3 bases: TGTGCCAGCAGCGCCCGGGGAGGGGGTACTAATGAAAAACTGTTTTTT. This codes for CASSARGGGTNEKLFF. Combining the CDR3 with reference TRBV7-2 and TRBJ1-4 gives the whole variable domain GAGVSQSPSNKVTEKGKDVELRCDPISGHTALYWYRQSLGQGLEFLIYFQGNSAPDKSGLPSDRFSAERTGGSVSTLTIQRTQQEDSAVYLCASSARGGGTNEKLFFGSGTQLSVL.

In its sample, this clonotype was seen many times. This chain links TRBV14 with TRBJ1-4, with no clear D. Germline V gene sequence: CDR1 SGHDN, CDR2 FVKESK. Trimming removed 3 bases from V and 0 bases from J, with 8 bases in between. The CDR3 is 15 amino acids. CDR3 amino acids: CASSQRRTTNEKLFF. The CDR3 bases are TGTGCCAGCAGCCAGAGACGGACAACTAATGAAAAACTGTTTTTT.

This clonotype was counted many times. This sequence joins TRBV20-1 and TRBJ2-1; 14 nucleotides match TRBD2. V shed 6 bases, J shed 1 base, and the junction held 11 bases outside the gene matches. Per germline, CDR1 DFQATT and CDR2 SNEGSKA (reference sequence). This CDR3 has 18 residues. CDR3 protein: CSALTSGGESRSYNEQFF. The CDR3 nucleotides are TGCAGTGCCCTGACTAGCGGGGGGGAAAGTAGGTCCTACAATGAGCAGTTCTTC.

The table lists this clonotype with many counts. The CDR3 loop is CASSLTMLGTQYF. CDR3 bases: TGTGCCAGCAGCTTAACCATGCTCGGGACCCAGTACTTC. The chain links TRBV11-3 to TRBJ2-5; no firm D call. Germline V gene data show CDR1 as SGHNT and CDR2 as YENEEA. The CDR3 length is 13 residues. Deletions cut 2 bases from V and 7 bases from J, with 11 bases between.

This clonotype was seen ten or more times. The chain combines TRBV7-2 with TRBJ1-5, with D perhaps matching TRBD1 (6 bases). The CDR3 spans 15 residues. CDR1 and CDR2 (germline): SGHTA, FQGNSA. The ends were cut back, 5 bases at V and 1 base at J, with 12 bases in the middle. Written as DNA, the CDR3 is TGTGCCAGCAGCCCAACGAGGGGGAGCAATCAGCCCCAGCATTTT. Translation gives CASSPTRGSNQPQHF.

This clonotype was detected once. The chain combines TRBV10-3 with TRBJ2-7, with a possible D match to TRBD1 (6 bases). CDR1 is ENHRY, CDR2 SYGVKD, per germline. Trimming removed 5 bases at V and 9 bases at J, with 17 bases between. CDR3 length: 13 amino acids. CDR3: CAISQGRSLRQYF. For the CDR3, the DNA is TGTGCCATCAGTCAGGGGCGCTCCTTACGGCAGTACTTC.